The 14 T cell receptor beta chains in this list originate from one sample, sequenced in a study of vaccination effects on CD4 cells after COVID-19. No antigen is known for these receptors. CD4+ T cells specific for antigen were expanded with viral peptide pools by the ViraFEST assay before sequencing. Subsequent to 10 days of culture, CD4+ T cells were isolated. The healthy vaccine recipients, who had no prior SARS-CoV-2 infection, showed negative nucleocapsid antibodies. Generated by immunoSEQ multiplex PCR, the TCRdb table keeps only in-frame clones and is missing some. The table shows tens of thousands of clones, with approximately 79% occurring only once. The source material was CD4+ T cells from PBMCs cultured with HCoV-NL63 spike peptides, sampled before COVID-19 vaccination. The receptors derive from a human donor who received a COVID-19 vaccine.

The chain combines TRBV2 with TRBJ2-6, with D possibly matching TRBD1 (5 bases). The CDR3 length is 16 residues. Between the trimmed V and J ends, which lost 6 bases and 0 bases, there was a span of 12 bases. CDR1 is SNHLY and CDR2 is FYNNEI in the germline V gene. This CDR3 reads CASRRRGYSGANVLTF. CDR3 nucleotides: TGTGCCAGCAGGCGAAGGGGATACTCTGGGGCCAACGTCCTGACTTTC. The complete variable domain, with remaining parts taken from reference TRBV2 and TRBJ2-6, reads EPEVTQTPSHQVTQMGQEVILRCVPISNHLYFYWYRQILGQKVEFLVSFYNNEISEKSEIFDDQFSVERPDGSNFTLKIRSTKLEDSAMYFCASRRRGYSGANVLTFGAGSRLTVL.

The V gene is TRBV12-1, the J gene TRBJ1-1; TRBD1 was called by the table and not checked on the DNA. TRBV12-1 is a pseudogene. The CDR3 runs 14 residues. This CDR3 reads CASSSGQSMTEAFF. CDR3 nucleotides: TGTGCCAGCAGCTCGGGACAGTCTATGACTGAAGCTTTCTTT.

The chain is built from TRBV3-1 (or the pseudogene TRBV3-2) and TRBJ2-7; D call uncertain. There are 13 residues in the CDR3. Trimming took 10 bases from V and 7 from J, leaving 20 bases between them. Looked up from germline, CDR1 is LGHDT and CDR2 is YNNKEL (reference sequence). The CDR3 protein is CATGQSNVGEQYF. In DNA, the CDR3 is TGTGCCACGGGCCAAAGCAATGTGGGGGAGCAGTACTTC.

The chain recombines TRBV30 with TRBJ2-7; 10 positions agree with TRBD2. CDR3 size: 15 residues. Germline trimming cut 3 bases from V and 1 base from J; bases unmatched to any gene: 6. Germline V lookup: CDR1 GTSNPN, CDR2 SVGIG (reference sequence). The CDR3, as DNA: TGTGCCTGGAGGGCAGCGGGGGGGCTATCCTACGAGCAGTACTTC. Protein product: CAWRAAGGLSYEQYF.

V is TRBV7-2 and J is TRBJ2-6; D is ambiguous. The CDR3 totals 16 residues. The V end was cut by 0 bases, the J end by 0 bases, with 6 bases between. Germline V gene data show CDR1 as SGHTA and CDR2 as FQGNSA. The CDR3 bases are TGTGCCAGCAGCTTAGCCACCCACTCTGGGGCCAACGTCCTGACTTTC. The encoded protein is CASSLATHSGANVLTF.

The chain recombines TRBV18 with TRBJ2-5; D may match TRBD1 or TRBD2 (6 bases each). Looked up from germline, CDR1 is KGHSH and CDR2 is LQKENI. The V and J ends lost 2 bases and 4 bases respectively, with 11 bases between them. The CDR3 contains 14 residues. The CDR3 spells CASSPAQGGETQYF. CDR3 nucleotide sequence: TGTGCCAGCTCACCAGCACAGGGAGGAGAGACCCAGTACTTC.

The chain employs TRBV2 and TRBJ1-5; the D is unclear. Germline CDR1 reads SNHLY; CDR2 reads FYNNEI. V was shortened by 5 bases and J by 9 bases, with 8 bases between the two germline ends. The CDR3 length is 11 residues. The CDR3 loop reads CASSQRGPQHF. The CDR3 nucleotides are TGTGCCAGCAGTCAAAGAGGGCCCCAGCATTTT. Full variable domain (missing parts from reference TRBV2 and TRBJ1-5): EPEVTQTPSHQVTQMGQEVILRCVPISNHLYFYWYRQILGQKVEFLVSFYNNEISEKSEIFDDQFSVERPDGSNFTLKIRSTKLEDSAMYFCASSQRGPQHFGDGTRLSIL.

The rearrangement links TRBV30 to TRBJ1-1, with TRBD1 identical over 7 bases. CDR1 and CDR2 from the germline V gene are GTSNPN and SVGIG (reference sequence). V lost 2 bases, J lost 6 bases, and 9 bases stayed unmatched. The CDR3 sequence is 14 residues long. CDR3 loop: CAWSKFGQEAEAFF. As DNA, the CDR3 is TGTGCCTGGAGTAAGTTCGGACAGGAGGCTGAAGCTTTCTTT. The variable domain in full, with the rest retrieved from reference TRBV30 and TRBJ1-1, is SQTIHQWPATLVQPVGSPLSLECTVEGTSNPNLYWYRQAAGRGLQLLFYSVGIGQISSEVPQNLSASRPQDRQFILSSKKLLLSDSGFYLCAWSKFGQEAEAFFGQGTRLTVV.

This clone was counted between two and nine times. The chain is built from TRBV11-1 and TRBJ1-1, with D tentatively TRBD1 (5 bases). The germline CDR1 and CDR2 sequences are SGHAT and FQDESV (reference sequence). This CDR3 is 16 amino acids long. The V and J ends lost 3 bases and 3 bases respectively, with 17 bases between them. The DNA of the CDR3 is TGTGCCAGCAGCTTCTGGTCATCCCGGGGGGACACTGAAGCTTTCTTT. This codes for CASSFWSSRGDTEAFF.

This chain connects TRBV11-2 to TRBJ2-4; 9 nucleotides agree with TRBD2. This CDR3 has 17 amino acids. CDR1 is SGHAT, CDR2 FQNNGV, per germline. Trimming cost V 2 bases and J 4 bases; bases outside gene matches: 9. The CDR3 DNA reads TGTGCCAGCAGCTTATCCGGGACTAGCTTTGTTAAAAACATTCAGTACTTC. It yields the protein CASSLSGTSFVKNIQYF.

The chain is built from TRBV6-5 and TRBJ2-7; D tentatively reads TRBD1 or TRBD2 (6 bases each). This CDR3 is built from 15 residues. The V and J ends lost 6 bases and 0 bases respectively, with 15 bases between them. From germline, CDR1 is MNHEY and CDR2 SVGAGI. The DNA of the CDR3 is TGTGCCAGCAGGGGGGGCCTTAGGAGCTCCTACGAGCAGTACTTC. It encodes CASRGGLRSSYEQYF.

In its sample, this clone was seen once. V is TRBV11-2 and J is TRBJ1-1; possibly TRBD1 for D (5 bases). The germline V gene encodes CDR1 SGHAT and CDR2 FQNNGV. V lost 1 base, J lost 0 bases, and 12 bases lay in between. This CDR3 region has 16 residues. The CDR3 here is CASSLVGGNLNTEAFF. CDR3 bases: TGTGCCAGCAGCTTAGTGGGGGGGAACCTGAACACTGAAGCTTTCTTT.

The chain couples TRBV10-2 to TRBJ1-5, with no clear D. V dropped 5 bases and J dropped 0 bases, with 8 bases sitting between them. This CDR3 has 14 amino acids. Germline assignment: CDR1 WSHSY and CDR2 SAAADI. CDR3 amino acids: CASSPSFSNQPQHF. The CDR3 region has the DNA TGCGCCAGCAGTCCCAGCTTTAGCAATCAGCCCCAGCATTTT.

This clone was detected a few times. The CDR3: CASNGRATTGELFF. CDR3 coding DNA: TGTGCCAGCAACGGGAGGGCCACCACCGGGGAGCTGTTTTTT. The chain combines TRBV2 with TRBJ2-2, with 8 bases aligning to TRBD2. Per germline, CDR1 SNHLY and CDR2 FYNNEI. The CDR3 extends over 14 amino acids. V shed 7 bases and J 4 bases; nucleotides not matched to a gene: 5.